Described below is a single T cell receptor beta chain sequence and its context. This record belongs to a study of control samples from healthy donors and cancer patients. CDR3 length: 14 residues. V dropped 3 bases and J dropped 6; count of bases not matched to a gene: 7. CDR1 is SGDLS and CDR2 is YYNGEE in the germline V gene. Generated by immunoSEQ multiplex PCR, the TCRdb table keeps only in-frame clones and is missing some. Of roughly 120,000 clones listed, 93% are singletons. The chain has TRBV9 and TRBJ2-7; 9 bases are a match to TRBD1. Sequenced material: blood. The receptor was isolated from a man under 40 in good health. The CDR3 DNA reads TGTGCCAGCAGCGAGTGGGGACAGGGTGGCGAGCAGTACTTC. This sequence encodes CASSEWGQGGEQYF.